The source of this TCR beta chain is a study of T cells in tuberculosis. Unsorted cryopreserved PBMC were sequenced, averaging approximately 100,000 T cells per clinical donor. The method was immunoSEQ multiplex PCR; TCRdb's version includes in-frame clones alone and lacks a portion of them. This sample has about 33,000 clones, with about nine tenths found just once. Study results and caveats: Selection depended on which cryopreserved specimens were available. Shorter CDR3-alpha in active tuberculosis partly drove smaller distances.

Concerning this clone: Its antigen remains unknown.

This TCR derives from a donor between 10 and 35 years old with latent tuberculosis or without tuberculosis infection. Some clones in this sample may be carry-over from other donors' samples. Sample: PBMCs.

CDR3 sequence reads: CASSVGGSQPQHF. As DNA, the CDR3 is TGTGCCAGCAGCGTGGGGGGGTCTCAGCCCCAGCATTTT. This chain joins TRBV25-1 and TRBJ1-5; a possible D gene is TRBD1 (5 bases). Germline values: CDR1 MGHDK, CDR2 SYGVNS. Trimming cost V 6 bases and J 6 bases, with 12 bases left between them. The CDR3 has 13 amino acids.